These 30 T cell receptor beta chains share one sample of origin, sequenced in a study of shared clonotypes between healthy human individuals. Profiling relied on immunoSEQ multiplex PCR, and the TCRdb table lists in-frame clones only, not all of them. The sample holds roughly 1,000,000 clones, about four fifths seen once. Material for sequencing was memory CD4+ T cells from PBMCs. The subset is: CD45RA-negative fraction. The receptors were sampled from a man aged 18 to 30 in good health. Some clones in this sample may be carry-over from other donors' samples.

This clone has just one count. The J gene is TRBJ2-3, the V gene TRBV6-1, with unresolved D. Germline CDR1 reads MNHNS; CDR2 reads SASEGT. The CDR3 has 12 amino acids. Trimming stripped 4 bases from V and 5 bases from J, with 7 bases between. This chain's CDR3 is CASSVWGDTQYF. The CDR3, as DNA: TGTGCCAGCAGTGTGTGGGGAGATACGCAGTATTTT.

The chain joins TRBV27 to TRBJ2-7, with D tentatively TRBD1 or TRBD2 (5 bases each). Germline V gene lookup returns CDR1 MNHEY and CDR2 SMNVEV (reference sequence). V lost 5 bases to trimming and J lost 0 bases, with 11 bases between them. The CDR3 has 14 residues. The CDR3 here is CASSPRDLSYEQYF. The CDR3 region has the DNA TGTGCCAGCAGTCCACGGGACCTCTCCTACGAGCAGTACTTC.

The CDR3 spells CASSADRTGWGTQYF. The CDR3 coding sequence is TGTGCCAGCAGTGCGGACAGGACGGGTTGGGGAACCCAGTACTTC. The gene calls are TRBV6-6 and TRBJ2-5; TRBD1 matches at 7 bases. CDR3 length: 15 amino acids. The V and J ends lost 5 bases and 8 bases, in that order; junction bases with no gene match: 14. In germline, CDR1 is MNHNY, CDR2 SVGAGI (reference sequence).

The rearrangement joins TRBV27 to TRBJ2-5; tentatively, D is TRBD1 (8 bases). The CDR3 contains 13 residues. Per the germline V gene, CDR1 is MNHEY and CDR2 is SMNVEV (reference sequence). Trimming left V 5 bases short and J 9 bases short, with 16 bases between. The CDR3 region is CASSAYRGGSQYF. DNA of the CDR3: TGTGCCAGCAGTGCGTACAGGGGGGGATCCCAGTACTTC.

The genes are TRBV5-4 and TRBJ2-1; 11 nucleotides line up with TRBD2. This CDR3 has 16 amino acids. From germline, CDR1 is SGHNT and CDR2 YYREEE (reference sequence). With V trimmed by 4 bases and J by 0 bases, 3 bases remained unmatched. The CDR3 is CASSIGTSGSYNEQFF. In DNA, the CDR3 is TGTGCCAGCAGCATCGGGACTAGCGGCTCCTACAATGAGCAGTTCTTC.

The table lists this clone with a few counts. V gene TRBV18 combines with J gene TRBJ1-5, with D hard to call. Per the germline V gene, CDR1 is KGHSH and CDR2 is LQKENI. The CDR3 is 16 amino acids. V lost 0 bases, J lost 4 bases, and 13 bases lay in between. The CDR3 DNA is TGTGCCAGCTCACCACCGGCAGCTACACGAAATCAGCCCCAGCATTTT. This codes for CASSPPAATRNQPQHF.

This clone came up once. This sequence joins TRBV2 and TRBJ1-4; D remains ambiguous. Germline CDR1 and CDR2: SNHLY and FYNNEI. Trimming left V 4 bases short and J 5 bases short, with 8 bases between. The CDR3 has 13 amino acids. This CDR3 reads CASSGTYNEKLFF. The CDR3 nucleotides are TGTGCCAGCAGTGGAACGTACAATGAAAAACTGTTTTTT. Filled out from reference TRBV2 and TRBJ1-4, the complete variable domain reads EPEVTQTPSHQVTQMGQEVILRCVPISNHLYFYWYRQILGQKVEFLVSFYNNEISEKSEIFDDQFSVERPDGSNFTLKIRSTKLEDSAMYFCASSGTYNEKLFFGSGTQLSVL.

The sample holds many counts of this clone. CDR3 residues: CASSYPPGTNEKLFF. CDR3 bases: TGTGCCAGCAGTTACCCGCCGGGGACTAATGAAAAACTGTTTTTT. This chain connects TRBV6-6 to TRBJ1-4, with D unresolved. The CDR3 is made up of 15 amino acids. Trimming removed 2 bases at V and 2 bases at J, with 9 bases between. Germline assignment: CDR1 MNHNY and CDR2 SVGAGI (reference sequence).

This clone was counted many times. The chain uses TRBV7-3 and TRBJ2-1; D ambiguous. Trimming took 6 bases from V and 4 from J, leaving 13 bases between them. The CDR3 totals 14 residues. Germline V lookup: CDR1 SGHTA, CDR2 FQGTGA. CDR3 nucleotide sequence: TGTGCCAGCAGTTCGATACCAGATTACAATGAGCAGTTCTTC. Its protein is CASSSIPDYNEQFF.

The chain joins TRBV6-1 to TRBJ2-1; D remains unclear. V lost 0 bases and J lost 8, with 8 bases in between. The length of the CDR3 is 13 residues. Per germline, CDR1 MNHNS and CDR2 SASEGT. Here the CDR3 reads CASSEARSYEQFF. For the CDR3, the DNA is TGTGCCAGCAGTGAAGCGAGAAGTTATGAGCAGTTCTTC.

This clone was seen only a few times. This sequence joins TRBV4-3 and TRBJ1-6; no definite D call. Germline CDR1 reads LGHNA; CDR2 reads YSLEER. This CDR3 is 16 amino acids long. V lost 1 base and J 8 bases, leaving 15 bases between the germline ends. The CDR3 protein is CASSQVLHMSYSPLHF. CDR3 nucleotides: TGCGCCAGCAGCCAAGTCCTCCACATGTCCTATTCACCCCTCCACTTT.

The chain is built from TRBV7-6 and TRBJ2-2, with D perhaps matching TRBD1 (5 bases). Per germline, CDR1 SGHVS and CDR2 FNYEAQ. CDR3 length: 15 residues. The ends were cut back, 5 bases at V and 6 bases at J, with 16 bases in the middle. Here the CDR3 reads CASSLQNQGPGELFF. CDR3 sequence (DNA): TGTGCCAGCAGCCTACAAAATCAGGGTCCCGGGGAGCTGTTTTTT.

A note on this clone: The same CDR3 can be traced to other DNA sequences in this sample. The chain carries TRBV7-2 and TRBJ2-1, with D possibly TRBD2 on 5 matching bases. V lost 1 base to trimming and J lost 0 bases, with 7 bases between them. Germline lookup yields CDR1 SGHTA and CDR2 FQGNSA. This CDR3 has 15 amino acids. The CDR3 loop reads CASSLDRGSYNEQFF. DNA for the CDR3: TGTGCCAGCAGCTTAGATCGGGGCTCCTACAATGAGCAGTTCTTC. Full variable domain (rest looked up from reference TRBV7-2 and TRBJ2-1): GAGVSQSPSNKVTEKGKDVELRCDPISGHTALYWYRQSLGQGLEFLIYFQGNSAPDKSGLPSDRFSAERTGGSVSTLTIQRTQQEDSAVYLCASSLDRGSYNEQFFGPGTRLTVL.

In nucleotides, the CDR3 is TGTGCCAGCGAGCCGACTAGGGCGAACACCGGGGAGCTGTTTTTT. As protein: CASEPTRANTGELFF. The chain is built from TRBV7-9 and TRBJ2-2; tentative D call: TRBD2 (6 bases). V was pared by 8 bases and J by 0 bases, with 13 bases between. From germline, CDR1 is SEHNR and CDR2 FQNEAQ (reference sequence). The CDR3 length is 15 residues.

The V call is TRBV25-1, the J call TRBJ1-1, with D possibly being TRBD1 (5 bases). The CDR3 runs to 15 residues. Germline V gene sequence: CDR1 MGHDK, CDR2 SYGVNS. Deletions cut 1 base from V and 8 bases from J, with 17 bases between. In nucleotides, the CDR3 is TGTGCCAGCAGTGAATTAGGCCAGGGCAGTACCGAAGCTTTCTTT. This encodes CASSELGQGSTEAFF.

Here the CDR3 DNA reads TGTGCCAGCAGCCATAGCGGGAGAATCCACGAGCAGTACTTC. This codes for CASSHSGRIHEQYF. V and J are TRBV4-2 and TRBJ2-7; 9 bases are shared with TRBD2. This CDR3 is built from 14 residues. Germline V gene data show CDR1 as LGHNA and CDR2 as YNFKEQ. V dropped 3 bases and J dropped 5; count of bases not matched to a gene: 5.

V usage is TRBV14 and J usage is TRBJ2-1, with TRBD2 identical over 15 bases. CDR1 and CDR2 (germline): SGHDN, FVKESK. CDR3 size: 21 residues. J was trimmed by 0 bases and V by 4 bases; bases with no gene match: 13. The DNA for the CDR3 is TGTGCCAGCAGCCCCGGGACTAGCGGGAGGTCCCTATTAAGCTCCTACAATGAGCAGTTCTTC. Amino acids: CASSPGTSGRSLLSSYNEQFF.

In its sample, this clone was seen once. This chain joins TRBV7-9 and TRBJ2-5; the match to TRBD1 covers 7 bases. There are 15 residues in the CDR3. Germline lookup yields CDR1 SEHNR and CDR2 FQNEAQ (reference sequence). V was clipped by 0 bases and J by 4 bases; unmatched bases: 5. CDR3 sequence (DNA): TGTGCCAGCAGCTTAGCAGGGGGCATAGGAGAGACCCAGTACTTC. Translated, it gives CASSLAGGIGETQYF.

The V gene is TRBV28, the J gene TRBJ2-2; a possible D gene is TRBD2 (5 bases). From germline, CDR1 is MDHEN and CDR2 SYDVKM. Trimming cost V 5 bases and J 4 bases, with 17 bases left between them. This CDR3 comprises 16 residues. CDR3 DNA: TGTGCCAGCAGTGTAGAGGGAATTTCACCCACCGGGGAGCTGTTTTTT. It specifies CASSVEGISPTGELFF.

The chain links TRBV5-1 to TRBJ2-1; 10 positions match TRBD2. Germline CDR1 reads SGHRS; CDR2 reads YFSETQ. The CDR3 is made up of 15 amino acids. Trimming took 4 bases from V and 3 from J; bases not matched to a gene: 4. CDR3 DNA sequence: TGCGCCAGCAGCGACCCTAGCGGGAGCTACAATGAGCAGTTCTTC. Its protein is CASSDPSGSYNEQFF.

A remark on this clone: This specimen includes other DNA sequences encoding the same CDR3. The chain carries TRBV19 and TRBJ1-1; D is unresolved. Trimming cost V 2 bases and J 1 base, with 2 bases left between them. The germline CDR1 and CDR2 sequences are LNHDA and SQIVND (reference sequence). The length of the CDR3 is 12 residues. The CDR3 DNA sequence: TGTGCCAGTAGTATAAGGAACACTGAAGCTTTCTTT. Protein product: CASSIRNTEAFF.

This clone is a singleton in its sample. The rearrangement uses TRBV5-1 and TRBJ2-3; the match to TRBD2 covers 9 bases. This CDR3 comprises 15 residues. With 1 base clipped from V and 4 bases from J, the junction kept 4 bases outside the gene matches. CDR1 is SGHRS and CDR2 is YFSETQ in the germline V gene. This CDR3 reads CASSLQGLASDTQYF. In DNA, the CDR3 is TGCGCCAGCAGCTTGCAGGGACTAGCATCAGATACGCAGTATTTT.

CDR3 DNA sequence: TGCGCCAGCAGCCAAGATCGTAGGCAGGGGAACACTGAAGCTTTCTTT. This sequence encodes CASSQDRRQGNTEAFF. The gene calls are TRBV4-1 and TRBJ1-1; D may be TRBD1 (5 bases). Trimming cost V 0 bases and J 1 base, with 12 bases left between them. This CDR3 region has 16 residues. Germline V gives CDR1 MGHRA, CDR2 YSYEKL.

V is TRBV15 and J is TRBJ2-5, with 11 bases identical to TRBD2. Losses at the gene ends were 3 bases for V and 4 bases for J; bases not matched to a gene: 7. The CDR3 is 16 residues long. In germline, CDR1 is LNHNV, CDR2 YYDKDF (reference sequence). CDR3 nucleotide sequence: TGTGCCACCAGCAGGGGACTAGCGGTGCCCGGAGAGACCCAGTACTTC. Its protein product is CATSRGLAVPGETQYF. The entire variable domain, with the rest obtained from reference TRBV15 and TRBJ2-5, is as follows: DAMVIQNPRYQVTQFGKPVTLSCSQTLNHNVMYWYQQKSSQAPKLLFHYYDKDFNNEADTPDNFQSRRPNTSFCFLDIRSPGLGDTAMYLCATSRGLAVPGETQYFGPGTRLLVL.

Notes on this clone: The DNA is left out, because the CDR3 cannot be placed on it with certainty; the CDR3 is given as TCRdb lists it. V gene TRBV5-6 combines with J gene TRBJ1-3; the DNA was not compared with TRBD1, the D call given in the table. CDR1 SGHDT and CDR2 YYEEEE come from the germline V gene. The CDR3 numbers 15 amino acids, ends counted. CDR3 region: CASSFLWDTGNTIYF.

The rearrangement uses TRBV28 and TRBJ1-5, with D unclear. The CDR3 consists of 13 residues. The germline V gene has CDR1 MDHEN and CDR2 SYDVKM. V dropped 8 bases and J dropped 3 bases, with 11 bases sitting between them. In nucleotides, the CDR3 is TGTGCCAGCTACGAGACCGCCAATCAGCCCCAGCATTTT. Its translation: CASYETANQPQHF. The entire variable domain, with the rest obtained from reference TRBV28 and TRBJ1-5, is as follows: DVKVTQSSRYLVKRTGEKVFLECVQDMDHENMFWYRQDPGLGLRLIYFSYDVKMKEKGDIPEGYSVSREKKERFSLILESASTNQTSMYLCASYETANQPQHFGDGTRLSIL.

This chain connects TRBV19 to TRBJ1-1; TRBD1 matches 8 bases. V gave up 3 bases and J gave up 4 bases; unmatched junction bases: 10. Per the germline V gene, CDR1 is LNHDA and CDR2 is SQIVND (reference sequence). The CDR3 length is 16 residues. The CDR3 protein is CASSIGQGRRGTEAFF. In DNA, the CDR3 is TGTGCCAGTAGTATCGGACAGGGTAGAAGGGGCACTGAAGCTTTCTTT.

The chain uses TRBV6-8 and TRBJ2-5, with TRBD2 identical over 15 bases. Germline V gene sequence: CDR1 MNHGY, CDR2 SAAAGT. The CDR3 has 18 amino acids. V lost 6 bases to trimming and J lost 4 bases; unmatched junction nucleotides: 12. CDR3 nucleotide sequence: TGTGCCAGCAGACCTCGGACTAGCGGGAGGGCCGGGGGAGAGACCCAGTACTTC. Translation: CASRPRTSGRAGGETQYF.

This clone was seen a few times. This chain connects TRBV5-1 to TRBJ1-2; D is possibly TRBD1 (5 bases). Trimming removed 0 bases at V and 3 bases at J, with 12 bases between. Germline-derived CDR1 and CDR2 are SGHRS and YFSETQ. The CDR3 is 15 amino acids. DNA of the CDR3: TGCGCCAGCAGCTTGGATCAGGGCGATGACTATGGCTACACCTTC. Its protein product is CASSLDQGDDYGYTF.

CDR3 sequence: CASSQGGLHNEQFF. The CDR3 bases are TGTGCCAGCAGCCAAGGGGGACTCCACAATGAGCAGTTCTTC. V usage is TRBV4-2 and J usage is TRBJ2-1; perhaps TRBD2 as D (6 bases). CDR1 and CDR2 (germline): LGHNA, YNFKEQ. CDR3 length: 14 amino acids. V shed 1 base and J shed 5 bases, with 9 bases lying between them.